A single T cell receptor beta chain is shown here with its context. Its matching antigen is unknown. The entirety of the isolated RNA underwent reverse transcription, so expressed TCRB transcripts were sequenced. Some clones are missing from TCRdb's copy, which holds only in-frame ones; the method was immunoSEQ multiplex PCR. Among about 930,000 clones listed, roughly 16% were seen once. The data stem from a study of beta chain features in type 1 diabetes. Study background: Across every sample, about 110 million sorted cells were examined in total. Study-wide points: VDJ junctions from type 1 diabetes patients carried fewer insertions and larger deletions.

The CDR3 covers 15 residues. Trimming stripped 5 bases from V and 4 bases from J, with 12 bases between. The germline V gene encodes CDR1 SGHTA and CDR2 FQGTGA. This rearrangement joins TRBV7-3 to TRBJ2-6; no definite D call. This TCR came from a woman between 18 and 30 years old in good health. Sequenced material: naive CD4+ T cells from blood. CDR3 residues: CASSPPHVGANVLTF. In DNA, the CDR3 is TGTGCCAGCAGCCCTCCGCATGTGGGGGCCAACGTCCTGACTTTC. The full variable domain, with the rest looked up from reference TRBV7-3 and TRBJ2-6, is GAGVSQTPSNKVTEKGKYVELRCDPISGHTALYWYRQSLGQGPEFLIYFQGTGAADDSGLPNDRFFAVRPEGSVSTLKIQRTERGDSAVYLCASSPPHVGANVLTFGAGSRLTVL.